This T cell receptor beta chain was identified in a study of control samples from healthy donors and cancer patients. V lost 5 bases to trimming and J lost 4 bases; unmatched junction nucleotides: 8. The CDR3 totals 16 residues. The germline CDR1 and CDR2 sequences are SEHNR and FQNEAQ (reference sequence). The method was immunoSEQ multiplex PCR; TCRdb's version includes in-frame clones alone and lacks a portion of them. The sample records about 110,000 clones, more than 85% being singletons. Sequencing was carried out using blood. The receptor's source is a woman aged 18-30 years in good health. The gene calls are TRBV7-9 and TRBJ2-7; TRBD2 matches at 13 bases. The CDR3: CASSVTSGGARYEQYF. Written as DNA, the CDR3 is TGTGCCAGCAGCGTTACTAGCGGGGGGGCACGATACGAGCAGTACTTC.